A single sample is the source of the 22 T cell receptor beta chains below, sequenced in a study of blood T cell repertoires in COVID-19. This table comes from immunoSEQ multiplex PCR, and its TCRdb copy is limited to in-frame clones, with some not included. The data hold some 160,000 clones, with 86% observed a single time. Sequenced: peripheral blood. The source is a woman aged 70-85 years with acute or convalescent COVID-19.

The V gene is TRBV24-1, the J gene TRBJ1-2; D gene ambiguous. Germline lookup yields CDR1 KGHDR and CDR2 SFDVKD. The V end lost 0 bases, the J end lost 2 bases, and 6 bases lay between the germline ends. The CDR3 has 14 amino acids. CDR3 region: CATSDLGRNYGYTF. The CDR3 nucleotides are TGTGCCACCAGTGATTTGGGCAGAAACTATGGCTACACCTTC.

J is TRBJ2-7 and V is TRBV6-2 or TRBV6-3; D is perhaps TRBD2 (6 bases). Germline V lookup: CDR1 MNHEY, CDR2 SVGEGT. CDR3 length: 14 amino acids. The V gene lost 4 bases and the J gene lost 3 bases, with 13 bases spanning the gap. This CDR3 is CASSSGGSLYEQYF. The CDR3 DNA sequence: TGTGCCAGCAGTTCCGGGGGATCCCTCTACGAGCAGTACTTC.

The CDR3: CASSRQAGSDYEQYF. CDR3 DNA sequence: TGTGCCAGTAGTCGCCAGGCAGGGTCCGACTACGAGCAGTACTTC. The rearrangement links TRBV19 to TRBJ2-7; possibly TRBD1 for D (5 bases). Trimming stripped 5 bases from V and 3 bases from J, with 17 bases between. CDR3 length equals 15 residues. Germline V gives CDR1 LNHDA, CDR2 SQIVND (reference sequence). Filled out from reference TRBV19 and TRBJ2-7, the complete variable domain reads DGGITQSPKYLFRKEGQNVTLSCEQNLNHDAMYWYRQDPGQGLRLIYYSQIVNDFQKGDIAEGYSVSREKKESFPLTVTSAQKNPTAFYLCASSRQAGSDYEQYFGPGTRLTVT.

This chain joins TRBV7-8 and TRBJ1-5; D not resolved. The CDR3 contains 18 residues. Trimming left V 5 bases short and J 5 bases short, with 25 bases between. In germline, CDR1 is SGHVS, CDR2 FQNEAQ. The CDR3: CASSPRGGTTYIDQPQHF. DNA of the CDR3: TGTGCCAGCAGCCCCCGGGGAGGCACTACTTACATTGATCAGCCCCAGCATTTT. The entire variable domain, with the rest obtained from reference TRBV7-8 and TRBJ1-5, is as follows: GAGVSQSPRYKVAKRGQDVALRCDPISGHVSLFWYQQALGQGPEFLTYFQNEAQLDKSGLPSDRFFAERPEGSVSTLKIQRTQQEDSAVYLCASSPRGGTTYIDQPQHFGDGTRLSIL.

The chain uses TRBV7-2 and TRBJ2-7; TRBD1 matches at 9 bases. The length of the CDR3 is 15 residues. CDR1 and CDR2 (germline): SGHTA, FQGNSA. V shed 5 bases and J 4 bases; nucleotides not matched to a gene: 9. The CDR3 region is CASSPSGQGVYEQYF. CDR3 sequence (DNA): TGTGCCAGCAGCCCATCGGGACAGGGAGTATACGAGCAGTACTTC.

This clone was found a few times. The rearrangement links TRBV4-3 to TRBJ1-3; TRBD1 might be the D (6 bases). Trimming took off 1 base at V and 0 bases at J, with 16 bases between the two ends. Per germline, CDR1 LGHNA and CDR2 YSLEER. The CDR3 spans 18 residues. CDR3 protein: CASSQGGGGPHSGNTIYF. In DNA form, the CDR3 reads TGCGCCAGCAGCCAAGGAGGTGGGGGCCCCCACTCTGGAAACACCATATATTTT.

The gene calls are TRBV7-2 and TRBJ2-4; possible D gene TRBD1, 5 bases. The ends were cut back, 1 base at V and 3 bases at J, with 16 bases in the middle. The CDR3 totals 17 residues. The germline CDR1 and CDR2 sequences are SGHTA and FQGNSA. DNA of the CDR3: TGTGCCAGCAGCTTAGAGATTGCAGGGATGGACAAAAACATTCAGTACTTC. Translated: CASSLEIAGMDKNIQYF.

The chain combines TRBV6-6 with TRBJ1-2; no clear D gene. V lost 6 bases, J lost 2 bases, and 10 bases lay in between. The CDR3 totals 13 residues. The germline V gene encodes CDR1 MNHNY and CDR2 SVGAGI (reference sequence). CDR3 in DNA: TGTGCCAGCAGCCCCGGGGTAAACTATGGCTACACCTTC. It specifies CASSPGVNYGYTF.

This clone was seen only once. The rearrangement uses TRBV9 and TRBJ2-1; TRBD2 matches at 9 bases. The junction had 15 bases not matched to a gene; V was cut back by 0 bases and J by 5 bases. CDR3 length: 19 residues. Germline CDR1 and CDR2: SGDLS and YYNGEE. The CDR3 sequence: CASSVATGEYAGGNNEQFF. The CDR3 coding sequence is TGTGCCAGCAGCGTAGCTACGGGAGAGTATGCGGGAGGGAACAATGAGCAGTTCTTC. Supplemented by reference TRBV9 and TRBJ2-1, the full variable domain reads DSGVTQTPKHLITATGQRVTLRCSPRSGDLSVYWYQQSLDQGLQFLIQYYNGEERAKGNILERFSAQQFPDLHSELNLSSLELGDSALYFCASSVATGEYAGGNNEQFFGPGTRLTVL.

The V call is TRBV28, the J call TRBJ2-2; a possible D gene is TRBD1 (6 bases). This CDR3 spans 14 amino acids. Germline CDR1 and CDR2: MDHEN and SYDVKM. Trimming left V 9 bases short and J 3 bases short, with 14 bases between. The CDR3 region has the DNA TGTGCCAGTACCAACAGGGTGGACACCGGGGAGCTGTTTTTT. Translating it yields CASTNRVDTGELFF. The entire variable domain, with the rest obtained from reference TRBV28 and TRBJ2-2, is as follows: DVKVTQSSRYLVKRTGEKVFLECVQDMDHENMFWYRQDPGLGLRLIYFSYDVKMKEKGDIPEGYSVSREKKERFSLILESASTNQTSMYLCASTNRVDTGELFFGEGSRLTVL.

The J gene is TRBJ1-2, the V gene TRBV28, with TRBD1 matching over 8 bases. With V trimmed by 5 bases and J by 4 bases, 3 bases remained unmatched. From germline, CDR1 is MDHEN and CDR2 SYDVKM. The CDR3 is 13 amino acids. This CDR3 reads CASSGQGAYGYTF. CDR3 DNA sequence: TGTGCCAGCAGTGGACAGGGAGCCTATGGCTACACCTTC.

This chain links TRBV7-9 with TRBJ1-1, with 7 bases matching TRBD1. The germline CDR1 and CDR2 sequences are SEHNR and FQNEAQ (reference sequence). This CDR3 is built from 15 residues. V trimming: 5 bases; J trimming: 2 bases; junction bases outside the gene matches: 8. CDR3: CASSTRTGFNTEAFF. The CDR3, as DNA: TGTGCCAGCAGCACCCGGACAGGATTCAACACTGAAGCTTTCTTT.

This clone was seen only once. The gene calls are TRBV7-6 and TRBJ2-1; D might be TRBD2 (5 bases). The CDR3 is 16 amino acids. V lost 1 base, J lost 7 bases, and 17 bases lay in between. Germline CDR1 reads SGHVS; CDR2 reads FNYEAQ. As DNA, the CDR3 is TGTGCCAGCAGCTTAGTTTCCGATACTAGAAGAAATGAGCAGTTCTTC. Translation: CASSLVSDTRRNEQFF.

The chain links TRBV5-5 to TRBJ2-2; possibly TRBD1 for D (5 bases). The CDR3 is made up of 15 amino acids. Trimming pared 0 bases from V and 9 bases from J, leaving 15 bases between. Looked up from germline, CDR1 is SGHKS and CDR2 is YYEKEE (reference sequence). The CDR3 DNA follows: TGTGCCAGCAGCTTGGAGGGGTCGACCGGTAGGGAGCTGTTTTTT. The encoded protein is CASSLEGSTGRELFF.

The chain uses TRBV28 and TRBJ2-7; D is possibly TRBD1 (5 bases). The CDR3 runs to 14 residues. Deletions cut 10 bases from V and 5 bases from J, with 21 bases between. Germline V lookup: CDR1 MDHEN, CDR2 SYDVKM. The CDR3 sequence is CAIQTSGYGDEQYF. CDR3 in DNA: TGTGCCATCCAGACTTCAGGGTATGGCGACGAGCAGTACTTC.

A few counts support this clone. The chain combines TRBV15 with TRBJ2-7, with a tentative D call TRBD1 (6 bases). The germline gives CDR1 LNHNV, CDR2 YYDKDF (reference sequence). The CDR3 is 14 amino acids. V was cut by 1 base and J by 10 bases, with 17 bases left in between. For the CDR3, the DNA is TGTGCCACCAGCAGAGGGGGACCCTACAGGGTTCAGTACTTC. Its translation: CATSRGGPYRVQYF.

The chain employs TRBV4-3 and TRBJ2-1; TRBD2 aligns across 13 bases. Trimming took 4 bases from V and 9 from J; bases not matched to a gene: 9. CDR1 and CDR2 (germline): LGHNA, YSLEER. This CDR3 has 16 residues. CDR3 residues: CASSPLAGGHTTEQFF. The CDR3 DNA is TGCGCCAGCAGCCCACTAGCGGGGGGGCATACTACTGAGCAGTTCTTC.

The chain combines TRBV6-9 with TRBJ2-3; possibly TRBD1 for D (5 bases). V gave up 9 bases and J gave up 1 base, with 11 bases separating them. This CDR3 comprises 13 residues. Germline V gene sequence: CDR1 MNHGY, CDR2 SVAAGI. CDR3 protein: CASDRDCTDTQYF. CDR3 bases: TGTGCCAGTGACAGAGACTGCACAGATACGCAGTATTTT.

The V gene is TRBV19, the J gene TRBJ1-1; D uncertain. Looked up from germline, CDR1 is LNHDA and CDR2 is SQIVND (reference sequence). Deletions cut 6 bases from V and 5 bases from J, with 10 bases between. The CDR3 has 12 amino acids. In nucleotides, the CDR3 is TGTGCCAGTAGGGCCCGAGGGACTGAAGCTTTCTTT. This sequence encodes CASRARGTEAFF.

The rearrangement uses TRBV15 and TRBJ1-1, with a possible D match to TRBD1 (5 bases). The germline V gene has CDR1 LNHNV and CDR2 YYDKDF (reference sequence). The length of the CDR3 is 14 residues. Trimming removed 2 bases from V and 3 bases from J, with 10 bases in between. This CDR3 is CATSRSGFDTEAFF. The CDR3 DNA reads TGTGCCACCAGCAGATCAGGGTTCGACACTGAAGCTTTCTTT.

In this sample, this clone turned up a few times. The CDR3 sequence: CASSELAGDSSEQFF. Here the CDR3 DNA reads TGTGCCAGCAGTGAGCTAGCGGGAGATTCGAGTGAGCAGTTCTTC. The rearrangement joins TRBV6-4 to TRBJ2-1; 10 nucleotides align to TRBD2. Germline-derived CDR1 and CDR2 are MRHNA and SNTAGT. The CDR3 totals 15 residues. J was trimmed by 9 bases and V by 3 bases; bases with no gene match: 8.

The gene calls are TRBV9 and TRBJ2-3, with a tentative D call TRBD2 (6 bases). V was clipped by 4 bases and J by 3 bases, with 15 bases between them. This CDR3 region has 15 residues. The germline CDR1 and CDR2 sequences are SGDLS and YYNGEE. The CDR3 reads CASSPHGGNTDTQYF. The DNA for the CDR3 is TGTGCCAGCAGCCCCCATGGCGGGAATACAGATACGCAGTATTTT.